The rows below give T cell receptor beta chains drawn from one sample of a study of human T cells and chemical hapten exposure. Each CDR3 protein gets one entry after TCRdb re-called the RACE reads with MiXCR. The sample has roughly 50,000 distinct CDR3 sequences, roughly a tenth seen once. This specimen was whole blood, taken in connection with sensitization to the hapten diphenylcyclopropenone (DPC). These receptors were taken from a middle-aged man with alopecia areata. Some clones in this sample may be carry-over from other donors' samples. Each CDR3 is given with its conserved first and last residue. Fields, in order: clone size, D gene, J gene, V gene, CDR3 protein, CDR3 DNA. The D gene is left open where the match is weak. Size is omitted from some rows. Given values are once, few, many or a class for expanded clones.

size: few; D: TRBD2; J: TRBJ2-3; V: TRBV20-1; CDR3: CSASLTGGPNSDTQYF; DNA: TGCAGTGCTAGTTTGACGGGAGGGCCAAATTCAGATACGCAGTATTTT
size: -; D: TRBD1; J: TRBJ1-1; V: TRBV3-1; CDR3: CASSHWTGATEAFF; DNA: TGTGCCAGCAGCCACTGGACAGGGGCCACTGAAGCTTTCTTT
size: -; D: -; J: TRBJ2-5; V: TRBV18; CDR3: CASSPMSGPTETQYF; DNA: TGTGCCAGCTCACCAATGAGCGGGCCTACGGAGACCCAGTACTTC
size: few; D: -; J: TRBJ2-1; V: TRBV20-1; CDR3: CSARRTYNEQFF; DNA: TGCAGTGCTAGGAGGACCTACAATGAGCAGTTCTTC
size: few; D: -; J: TRBJ2-4; V: TRBV20-1; CDR3: CSAFAEAIQYF; DNA: TGCAGTGCGTTTGCTGAGGCGATTCAGTACTTC
size: many; D: -; J: TRBJ1-6; V: TRBV6-5; CDR3: CASSVQGRAYNSPLHF; DNA: TGTGCCAGCAGTGTACAGGGAAGGGCCTATAATTCACCCCTCCACTTT
size: -; D: -; J: TRBJ2-2; V: TRBV6-4; CDR3: CASSGGSDTGELFF; DNA: TGTGCCAGCAGTGGAGGAAGCGACACCGGGGAGCTGTTTTTT
size: many; D: -; J: TRBJ1-1; V: TRBV7-3; CDR3: CASSTTVNTEAFF; DNA: TGTGCCAGCAGTACGACAGTGAACACTGAAGCTTTCTTT
size: -; D: TRBD2; J: TRBJ2-3; V: TRBV28; CDR3: CVTSTSSGRGQYF; DNA: TGTGTCACCTCTACCTCTAGCGGGAGAGGGCAGTATTTT
size: few; D: TRBD2; J: TRBJ2-1; V: TRBV5-5; CDR3: CASSPGYSGGTEQFF; DNA: TGTGCCAGCAGCCCCGGGTATAGCGGGGGGACTGAGCAGTTCTTC
size: many; D: -; J: TRBJ2-1; V: TRBV27; CDR3: CASSWSEENEQFF; DNA: TGTGCCAGCAGTTGGTCGGAGGAGAATGAGCAGTTCTTC
size: -; D: -; J: TRBJ2-5; V: TRBV29-1; CDR3: CSVMGSFQGQYF; DNA: TGCAGCGTTATGGGCTCCTTCCAAGGCCAGTACTTC
size: few; D: -; J: TRBJ2-7; V: TRBV7-2; CDR3: CASTPVGTAKTYEQYF; DNA: TGTGCCAGCACCCCGGTAGGGACGGCAAAGACCTACGAGCAGTACTTC
size: few; D: -; J: TRBJ2-1; V: TRBV29-1; CDR3: CSVEDPFRGNEQFF; DNA: TGCAGCGTTGAAGATCCCTTCCGAGGCAATGAGCAGTTCTTC
size: few; D: -; J: TRBJ2-7; V: TRBV28; CDR3: CASREAGEGSYEQYF; DNA: TGTGCCAGCAGGGAGGCCGGGGAAGGCTCCTACGAGCAGTACTTC
size: -; D: TRBD2; J: TRBJ2-2; V: TRBV9; CDR3: CASSASGSHTGELFF; DNA: TGTGCCAGCAGCGCTAGCGGGAGCCACACCGGGGAGCTGTTTTTT
size: -; D: TRBD1; J: TRBJ2-7; V: TRBV4-1; CDR3: CASSQEHRGVYEQYF; DNA: TGCGCCAGCAGCCAAGAGCACAGGGGGGTCTACGAGCAGTACTTC
size: -; D: -; J: TRBJ2-3; V: TRBV9; CDR3: CASDRPDGDTQYF; DNA: TGTGCCAGCGACCGACCAGACGGGGATACGCAGTATTTT
size: few; D: -; J: TRBJ1-1; V: TRBV7-8; CDR3: CASRRTGVMNTEAFF; DNA: TGTGCCAGCAGACGGACGGGGGTGATGAACACTGAAGCTTTCTTT
size: few; D: TRBD1; J: TRBJ1-1; V: TRBV20-1; CDR3: CSARDRQGARDTEAFF; DNA: TGCAGTGCTAGAGATCGTCAGGGGGCCAGAGACACTGAAGCTTTCTTT
size: many; D: TRBD1; J: TRBJ1-2; V: TRBV7-2; CDR3: CASSLTGGGYGYTF; DNA: TGTGCCAGCAGCCTTACAGGGGGCGGCTATGGCTACACCTTC
size: many; D: TRBD2; J: TRBJ2-7; V: TRBV28; CDR3: CASSFKTGTSAYSSYEQYF; DNA: TGTGCCAGCAGTTTTAAGACCGGGACTAGCGCCTATAGCTCCTACGAGCAGTACTTC
size: many; D: TRBD1; J: TRBJ1-1; V: TRBV3-1; CDR3: CASSPTGTMNTEAFF; DNA: TGTGCCAGCAGCCCGACAGGGACAATGAACACTGAAGCTTTCTTT
size: many; D: TRBD2; J: TRBJ2-1; V: TRBV7-8; CDR3: CASSLAFSGGSGTTKDEQFF; DNA: TGTGCCAGCAGCTTAGCGTTTTCTGGAGGTTCCGGGACTACGAAGGATGAGCAGTTCTTC
size: -; D: -; J: TRBJ2-3; V: TRBV28; CDR3: CASSSWGGAKDTQYF; DNA: TGTGCCAGCAGTTCCTGGGGGGGGGCTAAAGATACGCAGTATTTT
size: many; D: -; J: TRBJ2-5; V: TRBV9; CDR3: CASSVGDGSAQETQYF; DNA: TGTGCCAGCAGCGTAGGCGATGGTAGCGCGCAAGAGACCCAGTACTTC
size: -; D: TRBD2; J: TRBJ2-7; V: TRBV2; CDR3: CASNPLAGNTYEQYF; DNA: TGTGCCAGCAATCCACTAGCGGGAAATACCTACGAGCAGTACTTC
size: few; D: -; J: TRBJ2-1; V: TRBV10-1; CDR3: CASSEPRIQLCNEQFF; DNA: TGCGCCAGCAGTGAGCCTAGAATACAGTTATGCAATGAGCAGTTCTTC
size: few; D: TRBD2; J: TRBJ2-5; V: TRBV5-1; CDR3: CASSLSGRATTETQYF; DNA: TGCGCCAGCAGCCTTAGCGGGAGGGCTACTACAGAGACCCAGTACTTC
size: -; D: -; J: TRBJ1-2; V: TRBV5-1; CDR3: CASSLGPTTNYGYTF; DNA: TGCGCCAGCAGCTTGGGGCCGACAACTAACTATGGCTACACCTTC
size: -; D: -; J: TRBJ2-3; V: TRBV28; CDR3: CASSLAGSDSDTQYF; DNA: TGTGCCAGCAGTTTGGCGGGTAGTGATTCAGATACGCAGTATTTT
size: few; D: -; J: TRBJ2-5; V: TRBV7-2; CDR3: CASSSTGAGAQYF; DNA: TGTGCCAGCAGCTCAACAGGAGCTGGGGCCCAGTACTTC
size: many; D: TRBD2; J: TRBJ2-7; V: TRBV20-1; CDR3: CSATRVSSGSREQYF; DNA: TGCAGTGCCACGAGAGTATCTAGCGGGAGCCGGGAGCAGTACTTC
size: few; D: -; J: TRBJ1-2; V: TRBV20-1; CDR3: CSALLLGQQGLPDGYTF; DNA: TGCAGTGCCTTATTGCTAGGTCAACAGGGCCTCCCGGATGGCTACACCTTC
size: few; D: TRBD1; J: TRBJ1-1; V: TRBV12-3/TRBV12-4; CDR3: CASSSTGDTEAFF; DNA: TGTGCCAGCAGTTCAACAGGGGACACTGAAGCTTTCTTT